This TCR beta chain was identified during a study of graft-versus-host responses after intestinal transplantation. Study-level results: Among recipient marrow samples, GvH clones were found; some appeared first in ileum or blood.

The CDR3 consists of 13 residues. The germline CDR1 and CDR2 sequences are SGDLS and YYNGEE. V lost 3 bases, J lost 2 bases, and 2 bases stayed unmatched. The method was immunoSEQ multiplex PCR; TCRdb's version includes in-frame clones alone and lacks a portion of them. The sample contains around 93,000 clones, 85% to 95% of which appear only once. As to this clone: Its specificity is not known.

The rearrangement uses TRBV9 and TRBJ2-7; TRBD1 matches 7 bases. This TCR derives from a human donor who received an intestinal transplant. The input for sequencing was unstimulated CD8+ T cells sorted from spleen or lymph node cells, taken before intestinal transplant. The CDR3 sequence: CASSEQGAYEQYF. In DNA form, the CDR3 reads TGTGCCAGCAGCGAGCAGGGGGCCTACGAGCAGTACTTC.